The present T cell receptor beta chain was sequenced within a study of T-cell memory formation after mild COVID-19. Germline assignment: CDR1 SGHRS and CDR2 YFSETQ. Trimming pared 3 bases from V and 0 bases from J, leaving 9 bases between. This CDR3 region has 14 residues. This clonotype was picked up a small number of times. Barcoded TCR alpha and TCR beta cDNA libraries with UMIs came from 5'RACE using constant-segment primers. In TCRdb, the 5' RACE reads were re-called with MiXCR into one record per CDR3 protein. Counted here are hundreds of thousands of distinct CDR3 sequences, around a sixth occurring once; the ten biggest clones make up roughly 12%.

Input material: PBMCs or a T cell subset sorted from them (not recorded which). This chain connects TRBV5-1 to TRBJ1-1; no reliable D call. This receptor was obtained from an adult woman who had mild COVID-19 (a few samples of this study predate the infection). Cell type and time point are not known. The CDR3 here is CASSSRELNTEAFF. The DNA of the CDR3 is TGCGCCAGCAGCTCCCGTGAATTGAACACTGAAGCTTTCTTT.